The 16 T cell receptor beta chains below all came from one sample that was sequenced in a study of OX40 agonist ivuxolimab in advanced cancers. Method: immunoSEQ multiplex PCR; TCRdb's copy keeps in-frame clones and lacks some. Of about 77,000 clones in the sample, roughly 85% were seen once. The sample here was CD4+ or CD8+ T cells sorted from blood, taken in a trial of the OX40 agonist ivuxolimab. Source of these receptors: an adult with an advanced solid tumor such as melanoma, head and neck, liver or kidney cancer.

The chain links TRBV7-9 to TRBJ1-2; 7 bases line up with TRBD1. Germline assignment: CDR1 SEHNR and CDR2 FQNEAQ (reference sequence). The CDR3 is 14 amino acids. The V gene end was trimmed by 5 bases and the J gene end by 4 bases; junction bases not matched to a gene: 7. CDR3 DNA sequence: TGTGCCAGCAGCATCGGGGACAGATCCTATGGCTACACCTTC. Its protein product is CASSIGDRSYGYTF.

The genes are TRBV27 and TRBJ1-4; 8 bases fit TRBD1. CDR1 MNHEY and CDR2 SMNVEV come from the germline V gene (reference sequence). V lost 4 bases to trimming and J lost 7 bases; unmatched junction nucleotides: 8. The CDR3 totals 15 residues. CDR3 sequence reads: CASSSYRGYIEKLFF. In nucleotides, the CDR3 is TGTGCCAGCAGTTCCTACAGGGGGTATATTGAAAAACTGTTTTTT.

The chain employs TRBV9 and TRBJ2-5; maybe TRBD2 (6 bases). CDR1 and CDR2 from the germline V gene are SGDLS and YYNGEE. V lost 0 bases to trimming and J lost 1 base, with 7 bases between them. The CDR3 has 14 amino acids. The CDR3 sequence is CASSVGRGQETQYF. The CDR3 region has the DNA TGTGCCAGCAGCGTAGGGAGGGGCCAAGAGACCCAGTACTTC.

A note on this clone: A read error may produce the germline difference seen at one junction end. V and J are TRBV5-1 and TRBJ1-1; 10 bases agree with TRBD1. CDR1 is SGHRS, CDR2 YFSETQ, per germline. This CDR3 has 16 residues. The CDR3 spells CASSSLGQGVKTEAFF. CDR3 coding DNA: TGCGCCAGCAGCTCCTTAGGACAGGGGGTGAAGACTGAAGCTTTCTTT.

The chain uses TRBV11-2 and TRBJ1-2; a weak D match, TRBD1 (5 bases). The CDR3 sequence is 14 residues long. The germline CDR1 and CDR2 sequences are SGHAT and FQNNGV. Between the trimmed V and J ends, which lost 8 bases and 4 bases, there was a span of 17 bases. This CDR3 is CASGLTGQGYGYTF. The CDR3 DNA is TGTGCCAGCGGGTTGACGGGGCAGGGCTATGGCTACACCTTC.

The chain combines TRBV7-8 with TRBJ2-7; unclear D gene. The CDR3 spans 15 residues. The V and J ends lost 1 base and 2 bases respectively, with 12 bases between them. CDR1 and CDR2 (germline): SGHVS, FQNEAQ. CDR3 residues: CASSLGTAQAYEQYF. For the CDR3, the DNA is TGTGCCAGCAGCTTAGGAACAGCCCAAGCCTACGAGCAGTACTTC. Full variable domain (rest looked up from reference TRBV7-8 and TRBJ2-7): GAGVSQSPRYKVAKRGQDVALRCDPISGHVSLFWYQQALGQGPEFLTYFQNEAQLDKSGLPSDRFFAERPEGSVSTLKIQRTQQEDSAVYLCASSLGTAQAYEQYFGPGTRLTVT.

V gene TRBV7-2 combines with J gene TRBJ2-7, with no clear D. Trimming pared 7 bases from V and 3 bases from J, leaving 13 bases between. Germline V gene data show CDR1 as SGHTA and CDR2 as FQGNSA. The CDR3 has 13 amino acids. The CDR3 spells CASNTQRGYEQYF. CDR3 in DNA: TGTGCCAGCAATACCCAAAGAGGCTACGAGCAGTACTTC. The whole variable domain, remainder taken from reference TRBV7-2 and TRBJ2-7, is GAGVSQSPSNKVTEKGKDVELRCDPISGHTALYWYRQSLGQGLEFLIYFQGNSAPDKSGLPSDRFSAERTGGSVSTLTIQRTQQEDSAVYLCASNTQRGYEQYFGPGTRLTVT.

This clone appeared once. This chain uses TRBV5-4 with TRBJ2-2, with 9 bases that match TRBD1. This CDR3 region has 16 residues. With V trimmed by 5 bases and J by 6 bases, 11 bases remained unmatched. From germline, CDR1 is SGHNT and CDR2 YYREEE (reference sequence). The DNA for the CDR3 is TGTGCCAGCAGTAGGACAGGGGACCTAGGGGCCGGGGAGCTGTTTTTT. Its protein product is CASSRTGDLGAGELFF.

This chain uses TRBV4-2 with TRBJ1-1; D ambiguous. The germline V gene has CDR1 LGHNA and CDR2 YNFKEQ. Between the trimmed V and J ends, which lost 1 base and 8 bases, there was a span of 14 bases. The CDR3 is 14 residues long. The CDR3 loop reads CASSQGQVGYEAFF. The CDR3 coding sequence is TGTGCCAGCAGCCAAGGCCAGGTAGGCTACGAAGCTTTCTTT.

The J gene is TRBJ2-7, the V gene TRBV10-3, with D possibly being TRBD1 (6 bases). The CDR3 extends over 13 amino acids. Germline V gene data show CDR1 as ENHRY and CDR2 as SYGVKD. Trimming left V 8 bases short and J 2 bases short, with 13 bases between. The chain's CDR3 is CAIEGDGTYEQYF. Here the CDR3 DNA reads TGTGCCATCGAGGGGGACGGCACCTACGAGCAGTACTTC.

The chain is built from TRBV27 and TRBJ1-6; D gene unclear. Trimming left V 11 bases short and J 4 bases short, with 24 bases between. The CDR3 is made up of 17 amino acids. Germline values: CDR1 MNHEY, CDR2 SMNVEV (reference sequence). The CDR3 loop is CASAPKFNPGYNSPLHF. CDR3 DNA sequence: TGTGCCTCGGCCCCAAAATTCAATCCGGGGTATAATTCACCCCTCCACTTT.

The chain carries TRBV7-7 and TRBJ2-5; TRBD1 matches at 9 bases. The CDR3 is 14 residues long. Germline V gene data show CDR1 as SSHAT and CDR2 as FNYEAQ (reference sequence). V was pared by 8 bases and J by 2 bases, with 6 bases of the junction left unmatched. The CDR3 region is CASGTGSGQETQYF. CDR3 coding DNA: TGTGCCAGCGGGACAGGGTCGGGGCAAGAGACCCAGTACTTC.

The gene calls are TRBV9 and TRBJ1-1; tentative D call: TRBD1 (6 bases). Germline V gene sequence: CDR1 SGDLS, CDR2 YYNGEE. This CDR3 has 17 residues. V was shortened by 3 bases and J by 5 bases, with 23 bases between the two germline ends. CDR3 protein: CASSERAGTPDGTEAFF. In nucleotides, the CDR3 is TGTGCCAGCAGCGAGCGGGCCGGGACACCAGATGGAACTGAAGCTTTCTTT.

V and J are TRBV9 and TRBJ1-6; D may be TRBD1 (5 bases). V gave up 4 bases and J gave up 6 bases, with 11 bases separating them. The CDR3 has 14 amino acids. Germline values: CDR1 SGDLS, CDR2 YYNGEE. CDR3 bases: TGTGCCAGCAGCTTAAGACAGACTAATTCACCCCTCCACTTT. Residues: CASSLRQTNSPLHF.

In its sample, this clone was seen once. The V and J genes are TRBV21-1 and TRBJ2-7; the D call TRBD1 from the table was never checked on the DNA. TRBV21-1 is marked as a pseudogene. The CDR3 sequence is 14 residues long. CDR3 DNA: TGTGCCAGCAGCAAGCGGGAACAGGGGTACGAGCAGTACTTC. Residues: CASSKREQGYEQYF.

The chain couples TRBV18 to TRBJ1-4; no definite D call. The CDR3 has 14 residues. V was clipped by 2 bases and J by 7 bases, with 11 bases between them. Germline values: CDR1 KGHSH, CDR2 LQKENI. CDR3 sequence (DNA): TGTGCCAGCTCACCAGGATCGGGAGGTGAAAAACTGTTTTTT. The encoded protein is CASSPGSGGEKLFF.